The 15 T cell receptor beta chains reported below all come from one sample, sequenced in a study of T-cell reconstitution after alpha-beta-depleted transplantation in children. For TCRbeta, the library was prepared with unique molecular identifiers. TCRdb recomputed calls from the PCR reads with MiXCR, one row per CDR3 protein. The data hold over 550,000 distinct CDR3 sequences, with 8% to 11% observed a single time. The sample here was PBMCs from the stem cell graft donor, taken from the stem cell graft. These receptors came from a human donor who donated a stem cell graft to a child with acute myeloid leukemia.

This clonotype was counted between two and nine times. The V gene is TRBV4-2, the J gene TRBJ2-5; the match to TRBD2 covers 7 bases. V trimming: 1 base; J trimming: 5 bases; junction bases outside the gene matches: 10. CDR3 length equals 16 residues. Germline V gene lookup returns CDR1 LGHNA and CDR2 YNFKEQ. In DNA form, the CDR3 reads TGTGCCAGCAGCCAAGGAAGCGGGAACGTTAGGGAGACCCAGTACTTC. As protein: CASSQGSGNVRETQYF.

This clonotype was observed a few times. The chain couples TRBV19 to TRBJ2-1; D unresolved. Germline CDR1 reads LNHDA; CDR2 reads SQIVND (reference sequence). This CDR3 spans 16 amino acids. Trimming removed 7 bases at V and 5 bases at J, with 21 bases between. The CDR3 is CASNKRVNHLNNEQFF. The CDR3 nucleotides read TGTGCCAGTAATAAGCGAGTAAACCACTTGAACAATGAGCAGTTCTTC.

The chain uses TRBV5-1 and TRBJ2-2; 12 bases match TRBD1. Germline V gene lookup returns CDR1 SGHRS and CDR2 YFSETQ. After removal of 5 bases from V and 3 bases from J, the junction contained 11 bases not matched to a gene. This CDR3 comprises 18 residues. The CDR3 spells CASRQIRDRGPYTGELFF. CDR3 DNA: TGCGCCAGCAGACAGATTCGGGACAGGGGGCCGTACACCGGGGAGCTGTTTTTT.

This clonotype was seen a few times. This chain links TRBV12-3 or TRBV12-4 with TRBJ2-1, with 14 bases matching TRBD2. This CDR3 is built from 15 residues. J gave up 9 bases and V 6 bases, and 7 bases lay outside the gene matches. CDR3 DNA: TGTGCCAGCAGCGTGGGGACTAGCGGGAGAGTTGAGCAGTTCTTC. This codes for CASSVGTSGRVEQFF.

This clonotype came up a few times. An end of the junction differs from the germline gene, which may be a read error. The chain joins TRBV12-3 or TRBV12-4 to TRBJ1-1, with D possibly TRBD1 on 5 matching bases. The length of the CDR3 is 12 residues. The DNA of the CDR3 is TGTGCCAGCAGTTTTGGGGACTTTTCAGTTTCGTTC. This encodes CASSFGDFSVSF.

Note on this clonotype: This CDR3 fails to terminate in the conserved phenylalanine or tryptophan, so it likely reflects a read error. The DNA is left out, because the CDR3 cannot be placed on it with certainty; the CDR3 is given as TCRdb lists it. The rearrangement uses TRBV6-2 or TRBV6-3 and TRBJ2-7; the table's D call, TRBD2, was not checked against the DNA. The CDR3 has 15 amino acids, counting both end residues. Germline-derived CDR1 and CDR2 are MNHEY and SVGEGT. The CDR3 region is CASSYPDDLAVLKVL.

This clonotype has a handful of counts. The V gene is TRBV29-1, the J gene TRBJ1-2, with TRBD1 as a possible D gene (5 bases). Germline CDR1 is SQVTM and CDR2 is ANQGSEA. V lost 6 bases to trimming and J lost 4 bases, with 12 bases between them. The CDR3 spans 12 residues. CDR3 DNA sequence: TGCAGCGTAGAGGGACTGGCCTATGGCTACACCTTC. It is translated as CSVEGLAYGYTF.

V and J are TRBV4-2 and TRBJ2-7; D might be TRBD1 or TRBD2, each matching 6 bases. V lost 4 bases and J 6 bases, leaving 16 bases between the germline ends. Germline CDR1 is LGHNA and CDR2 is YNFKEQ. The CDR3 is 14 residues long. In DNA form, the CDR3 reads TGTGCCAGCAGCCTGGAGGGGACACGGGTCGAGCAGTACTTC. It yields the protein CASSLEGTRVEQYF.

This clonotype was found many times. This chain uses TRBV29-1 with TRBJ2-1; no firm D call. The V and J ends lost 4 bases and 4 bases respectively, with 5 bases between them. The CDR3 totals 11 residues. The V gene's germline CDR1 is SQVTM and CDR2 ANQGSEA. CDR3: CSVAVYNEQFF. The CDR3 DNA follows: TGCAGCGTTGCGGTTTACAATGAGCAGTTCTTC.

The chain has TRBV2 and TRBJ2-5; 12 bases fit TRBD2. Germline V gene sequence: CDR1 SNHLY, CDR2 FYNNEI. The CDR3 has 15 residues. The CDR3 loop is CVSCRRLAGEETQYF. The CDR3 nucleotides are TGTGTCTCGTGTCGCCGACTAGCGGGGGAAGAGACCCAGTACTTC.

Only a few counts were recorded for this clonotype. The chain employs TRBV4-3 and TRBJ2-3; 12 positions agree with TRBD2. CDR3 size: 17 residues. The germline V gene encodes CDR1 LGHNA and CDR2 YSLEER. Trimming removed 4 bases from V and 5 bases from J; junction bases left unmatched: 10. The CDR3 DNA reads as TGCGCCAGCAGCCCAGTCCTAGCGGGAGGGCCTGGAGATACGCAGTATTTT. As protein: CASSPVLAGGPGDTQYF.

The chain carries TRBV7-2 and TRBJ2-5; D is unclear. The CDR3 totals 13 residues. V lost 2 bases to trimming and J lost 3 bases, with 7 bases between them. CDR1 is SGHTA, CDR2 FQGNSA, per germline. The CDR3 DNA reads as TGTGCCAGCAGCTTAAGACATGAAGAGACCCAGTACTTC. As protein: CASSLRHEETQYF.

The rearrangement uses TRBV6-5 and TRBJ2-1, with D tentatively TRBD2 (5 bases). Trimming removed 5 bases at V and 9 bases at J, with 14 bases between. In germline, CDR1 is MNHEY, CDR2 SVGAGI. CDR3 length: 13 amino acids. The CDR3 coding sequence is TGTGCCAGCAGTCCGTGGAGGTTGGGTGAGCAGTTCTTC. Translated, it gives CASSPWRLGEQFF.

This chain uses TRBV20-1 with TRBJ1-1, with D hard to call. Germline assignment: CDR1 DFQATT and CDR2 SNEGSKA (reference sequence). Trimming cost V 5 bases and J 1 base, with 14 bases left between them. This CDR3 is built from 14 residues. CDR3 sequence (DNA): TGCAGTGCTTCGAGACTCACCGGGAACACTGAAGCTTTCTTT. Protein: CSASRLTGNTEAFF.

CDR3 residues: CASSLRGIGTQYF. CDR3 in DNA: TGTGCCAGCAGTTTACGAGGGATCGGGACCCAGTACTTC. The rearrangement links TRBV12-3 or TRBV12-4 to TRBJ2-5, with D possibly matching TRBD2 (5 bases). V gave up 2 bases and J gave up 7 bases, with 11 bases separating them. CDR3 size: 13 residues.